This T cell receptor beta chain emerged from a study of shared clonotypes between healthy human individuals. The CDR3 loop spans 13 amino acids. V dropped 0 bases and J dropped 13; count of bases not matched to a gene: 8. Germline values: CDR1 MNHEY, CDR2 SVGAGI. The assay was immunoSEQ multiplex PCR, and TCRdb's table has in-frame clones only and misses some. The repertoire holds 2 million to 2.5 million clones, with approximately 93% as singletons. J is TRBJ2-5 and V is TRBV6-5, with 7 bases lining up with TRBD2. This clonotype was sampled from a man between 18 and 29 years old in good health. Some clones in this sample may be carry-over from other donors' samples. Sequencing input: naive CD4+ T cells from PBMCs. Subset in this sample: CD45RA+ positively selected. This chain's CDR3 is CASSYSPGGTLYF. DNA of the CDR3: TGTGCCAGCAGTTACTCCCCGGGGGGTACACTGTACTTC.